This T cell receptor (beta chain) was captured in a study of cytomegalovirus exposure and HLA in healthy donors. Remarks on this clone: Its target is not known. At one boundary the junction diverges from the germline segment, which might be a read error.

PCR was performed using 60 Vbeta and 13 Jbeta primers. TCRdb's copy holds only in-frame clones and misses some; the assay was immunoSEQ multiplex PCR. The data contain under 150,000 clones, roughly four fifths of them singletons. Study observations and caveats: Relative to the approximately 700-donor mean, N-insertions were reportedly fewer in an Asian-associated ancestry cluster in a later analysis. Prior analysis indicated that the majority of TCR beta V segments exhibited productivity approximately 87% or approximately 30% of the time. In vitro assays verified that three CMV-associated chains recognized CMV antigens specifically. According to the study, around 150 TCR beta chains were cytomegalovirus-associated.

The germline V gene has CDR1 SEHNR and CDR2 FQNEAQ (reference sequence). CDR3 length: 14 amino acids. Sequencing input: PBMCs. This TCR was recovered from a male donor in good health and CMV-seropositive. The J gene is TRBJ2-1, the V gene TRBV7-9; TRBD2 aligns across 13 bases. The CDR3 sequence is CSSGWTSGSNEQFF. DNA for the CDR3: TGTTCCAGCGGTTGGACTAGCGGGAGCAATGAGCAGTTCTTC.